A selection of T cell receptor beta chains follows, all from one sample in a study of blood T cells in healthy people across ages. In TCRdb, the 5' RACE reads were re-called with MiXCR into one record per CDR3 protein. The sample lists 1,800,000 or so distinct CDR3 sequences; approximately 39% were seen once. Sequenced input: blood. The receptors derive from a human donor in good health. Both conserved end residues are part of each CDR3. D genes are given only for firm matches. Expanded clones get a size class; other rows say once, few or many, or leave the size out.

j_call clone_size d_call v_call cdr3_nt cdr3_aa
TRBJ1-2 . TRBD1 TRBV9 TGTGCCAGCAGCTCACCCCCGGGACAGGGCACCTCTAACTATGGCTACACCTTC CASSSPPGQGTSNYGYTF
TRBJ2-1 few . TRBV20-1 TGCAGTGCTAGGGATCAAGGCGGGTACTCCTACAATGAGCAGTTCTTC CSARDQGGYSYNEQFF
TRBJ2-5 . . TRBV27 TGTGCCAGCAAAAATCTCAGGGGGGACGAGACCCAGTACTTC CASKNLRGDETQYF
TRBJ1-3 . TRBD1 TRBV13 TGTGCCAGCAGCTCCGGGACAGGGGGGACTGGAAACACCATATATTTT CASSSGTGGTGNTIYF
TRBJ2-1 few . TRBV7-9 TGTGCCAGCAGCTTAGACCCAGGGGTTGGGTTCTTC CASSLDPGVGFF
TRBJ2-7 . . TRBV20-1 TGCAGGGCTGAGACAGACTCCTACGAGCAGTACTTC CRAETDSYEQYF
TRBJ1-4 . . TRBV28 TGTGCCAGCAGACTAAACAGGGTGGGGAACGAAAAACTGTTTTTT CASRLNRVGNEKLFF
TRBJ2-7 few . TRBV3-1 TGTGCCAGCAGCCAACGCCAGCCATCCACGGACGAGCAGTACTTC CASSQRQPSTDEQYF
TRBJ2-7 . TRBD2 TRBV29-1 TGCAGCGTTGTTTATGGGCTAGCGGGGTACGAGCAGTACTTC CSVVYGLAGYEQYF
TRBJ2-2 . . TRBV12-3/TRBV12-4 TGTGCCAGCAGCCGCGGGACACAGTTGACCGGGGAGCTGTTTTTT CASSRGTQLTGELFF